Below are 10 T cell receptor beta chains sequenced from a single sample in a study of blood T cell repertoires in COVID-19 (dated by TCRdb to the early 2020s). Libraries were constructed by the immunoSEQ multiplex PCR assay. TCRdb's version of the immuneACCESS table is confined to in-frame rearrangements and falls short of the full clone set. An unresolved V gene accounts for under half of the shortfall where checked; the remainder is of unknown origin. In all, the sample holds around 230,000 clones, and about 81% of those were seen once. The ten most abundant clones make up about 9% of the sample. Specimen: PBMCs or T cells enriched from blood (not recorded which). These receptors originate from a man in his forties or fifties who had recovered from COVID-19.

The genes are TRBV19 and TRBJ2-1; 11 nucleotides agree with TRBD2. This CDR3 has 18 residues. Unmatched junction bases numbered 12, after V lost 2 bases and J lost 6 bases. The germline V gene encodes CDR1 LNHDA and CDR2 SQIVND (reference sequence). The CDR3 coding sequence is TGTGCCAGTAGTATACCTCCGTGGGTTAGCGGGAGGGGCAATGAGCAGTTCTTC. Encoded protein: CASSIPPWVSGRGNEQFF.

This clone has a single count. The chain couples TRBV7-9 to TRBJ2-5; 7 nucleotides agree with TRBD2. This CDR3 comprises 13 residues. The germline V gene has CDR1 SEHNR and CDR2 FQNEAQ (reference sequence). The junction had 5 bases not matched to a gene; V was cut back by 6 bases and J by 4 bases. The CDR3 protein is CASRPSGIETQYF. DNA for the CDR3: TGTGCCAGCAGGCCTAGCGGTATAGAGACCCAGTACTTC.

This chain joins TRBV6-5 and TRBJ2-1; the match to TRBD2 covers 10 bases. The V and J ends lost 4 bases and 9 bases, in that order; junction bases with no gene match: 12. Per germline, CDR1 MNHEY and CDR2 SVGAGI. This CDR3 region has 16 residues. As DNA, the CDR3 is TGTGCCAGCAGTTCGTCCGGGACTAGCGCGGCGGGTGAGCAGTTCTTC. Residues: CASSSSGTSAAGEQFF.

The chain joins TRBV3-1 (or the pseudogene TRBV3-2) to TRBJ1-2; 9 bases align to TRBD1. CDR1 is LGHDT, CDR2 YNNKEL, per germline (reference sequence). CDR3 size: 13 residues. J lost 7 bases, V lost 7 bases, and 7 bases had no gene match. The CDR3 DNA is TGTGCCAGCACCGGAGGGGGACAGGGTGGCTACACCTTC. This codes for CASTGGGQGGYTF.

This CDR3 reads CSARTSTYNEQFF. CDR3 DNA sequence: TGCAGCGCTAGGACTAGCACGTACAATGAGCAGTTCTTC. V and J are TRBV29-1 and TRBJ2-1, with 8 bases aligning to TRBD2. The CDR3 contains 13 residues. Germline V gene sequence: CDR1 SQVTM, CDR2 ANQGSEA. Trimming took 7 bases from V and 4 from J; bases not matched to a gene: 6.

V and J are TRBV19 and TRBJ2-3, with 11 positions matching TRBD2. The CDR3 is 18 amino acids. V shed 3 bases and J 1 base; nucleotides not matched to a gene: 9. Germline V lookup: CDR1 LNHDA, CDR2 SQIVND (reference sequence). For the CDR3, the DNA is TGTGCCAGTAGTATGAGAGGTAGCGGGGGGGCGGGCACAGATACGCAGTATTTT. Translating it yields CASSMRGSGGAGTDTQYF.

In the case of this clone: Other DNA sequences in this sample translate to the same CDR3. This chain links TRBV5-6 with TRBJ1-4, with TRBD1 matching 8 bases. The ends lost 2 bases at V and 8 bases at J; junction bases unmatched: 5. CDR3 length equals 14 residues. The V gene's germline CDR1 is SGHDT and CDR2 YYEEEE. The CDR3 spells CASSFGQGREKLFF. The CDR3 bases are TGTGCCAGCAGCTTTGGACAGGGTCGGGAAAAACTGTTTTTT.

CDR3 residues: CATSRGEVNTGELFF. The CDR3 DNA reads as TGTGCCACCAGTCGGGGGGAAGTAAACACCGGGGAGCTGTTTTTT. The V gene is TRBV24-1, the J gene TRBJ2-2; TRBD2 agrees at 7 bases. Per germline, CDR1 KGHDR and CDR2 SFDVKD. The CDR3 is made up of 15 amino acids. Trimming at V came to 6 bases and at J to 2 bases, leaving 5 bases not matched to a gene.

The CDR3 DNA reads as TGTGCCAGCAACATCAAAGGGGTTTCTGAAGCTTTCTTT. It encodes CASNIKGVSEAFF. The chain uses TRBV28 and TRBJ1-1; the D gene is possibly TRBD1 (5 bases). The CDR3 totals 13 residues. Trimming removed 7 bases at V and 6 bases at J, with 15 bases between. Germline CDR1 is MDHEN and CDR2 is SYDVKM.

The rearrangement links TRBV9 to TRBJ1-6, with 8 bases matching TRBD1. Germline V lookup: CDR1 SGDLS, CDR2 YYNGEE. The CDR3 spans 14 residues. Losses at the gene ends were 4 bases for V and 10 bases for J; bases not matched to a gene: 7. The CDR3 protein is CASSFTGGESPLHF. CDR3 sequence (DNA): TGTGCCAGCAGCTTTACAGGGGGAGAGTCACCCCTCCACTTT. Together with reference TRBV9 and TRBJ1-6, the CDR3 gives the full variable domain: DSGVTQTPKHLITATGQRVTLRCSPRSGDLSVYWYQQSLDQGLQFLIQYYNGEERAKGNILERFSAQQFPDLHSELNLSSLELGDSALYFCASSFTGGESPLHFGNGTRLTVT.